The clone carrying this T cell receptor (beta chain) was recorded a few times. The antigen is undetermined. These data come from a study of molecular identifiers for immune sequencing clone quantification. Study-wide points: Clones of above 20 RNA copies carried over 98% of effector molecules; in naive cells they carried under 1%.

MiXCR, applied by TCRdb to the PCR reads, yields one record per CDR3 protein. The table shows more than 550,000 distinct CDR3 sequences, with roughly 23% occurring only once. A CD8+CD4-CCR7+CD45RA+ gate was used to sort naive CD8 T cells. Sequences were obtained from naive CD8+ T cells from blood, with Jurkat cell RNA spiked in. As to subset: FACS-sorted CD8+CD4-CCR7+CD45RA+ naive T cells. The source of this sequence is a human donor in good health. Some libraries in this study had Jurkat cell RNA spiked in.

The CDR3 nucleotides read TGTGCCAGCAGCTTGGCCTACAGCAATGAGCAGTTCTTC. It yields the protein CASSLAYSNEQFF. The rearrangement joins TRBV5-6 to TRBJ2-1, with D uncertain. The CDR3 is made up of 13 amino acids. Germline loops: CDR1 SGHDT, CDR2 YYEEEE. Trimming took off 0 bases at V and 6 bases at J, with 7 bases between the two ends.